One sample yielded the 8 T cell receptor beta chains listed below, sequenced in a study of cytotoxic CD8 clonotypes in ibrutinib-treated CLL. The protocol was immunoSEQ multiplex PCR, while the TCRdb copy is restricted to in-frame clones and leaves out a portion. Of tens of thousands of clones in the sample, 60% to 75% were seen once. The sample consisted of PBMCs, taken after 12 months of ibrutinib treatment. The receptors originated from a human donor with chronic lymphocytic leukemia.

There are a few counts of this clone. The V and J genes are TRBV6-5 and TRBJ2-2; tentative D call: TRBD1 (8 bases). The CDR3 runs to 16 residues. V gave up 2 bases and J gave up 5 bases, with 15 bases separating them. Germline-derived CDR1 and CDR2 are MNHEY and SVGAGI. DNA for the CDR3: TGTGCCAGCAGTTACAGACAGGGGCGGGGGACCGGGGAGCTGTTTTTT. Translating gives CASSYRQGRGTGELFF.

V gene TRBV6-6 combines with J gene TRBJ2-2; D not resolved. The CDR3 spans 15 residues. CDR1 is MNHNY, CDR2 SVGAGI, per germline (reference sequence). The germline V and J ends were trimmed by 5 bases and 0 bases, with 10 bases remaining between them. The CDR3 nucleotides read TGTGCCAGCAGTGGAGTAGGTTCGAACACCGGGGAGCTGTTTTTT. Its translation is CASSGVGSNTGELFF.

V gene TRBV27 combines with J gene TRBJ1-3; 8 bases line up with TRBD1. CDR1 is MNHEY, CDR2 SMNVEV, per germline (reference sequence). This CDR3 comprises 15 residues. J gave up 2 bases and V 6 bases, and 6 bases lay outside the gene matches. CDR3 protein: CASRRTGLAGNTIYF. CDR3 coding DNA: TGTGCCAGCAGGCGGACAGGGCTGGCTGGAAACACCATATATTTT.

V and J are TRBV29-1 and TRBJ2-3; 11 bases are shared with TRBD2. In germline, CDR1 is SQVTM, CDR2 ANQGSEA. This CDR3 comprises 14 residues. V lost 8 bases, J lost 4 bases, and 8 bases stayed unmatched. The CDR3 bases are TGCAGCCTTAAACTAGCGGGGGACCCAGATACGCAGTATTTT. The encoded protein is CSLKLAGDPDTQYF.

This rearrangement joins TRBV7-3 to TRBJ1-2; the D is unclear. Trimming pared 1 base from V and 2 bases from J, leaving 8 bases between. CDR1 is SGHTA and CDR2 is FQGTGA in the germline V gene. CDR3 length: 14 amino acids. The CDR3 region has the DNA TGTGCCAGCAGCTTAATGCCGGGGAACTATGGCTACACCTTC. Its translation is CASSLMPGNYGYTF. The full variable domain, completed using reference TRBV7-3 and TRBJ1-2, is GAGVSQTPSNKVTEKGKYVELRCDPISGHTALYWYRQSLGQGPEFLIYFQGTGAADDSGLPNDRFFAVRPEGSVSTLKIQRTERGDSAVYLCASSLMPGNYGYTFGSGTRLTVV.

This clone was detected only once. The V gene is TRBV18, the J gene TRBJ1-1; possible D gene TRBD1, 6 bases. The CDR3 length is 15 residues. The V end lost 3 bases, the J end lost 0 bases, and 11 bases lay between the germline ends. CDR1 and CDR2 from the germline V gene are KGHSH and LQKENI. CDR3 protein: CASSPSGTLNTEAFF. Written as DNA, the CDR3 is TGTGCCAGCTCACCGTCCGGGACACTGAACACTGAAGCTTTCTTT.

The chain recombines TRBV5-1 with TRBJ2-3, with D possibly being TRBD1 (5 bases). CDR1 is SGHRS, CDR2 YFSETQ, per germline. Trimming took off 0 bases at V and 5 bases at J, with 13 bases between the two ends. The CDR3 loop spans 15 amino acids. The CDR3 DNA reads as TGCGCCAGCAGCTTGGCCAGGCAGGGTCAAGATACGCAGTATTTT. Its protein is CASSLARQGQDTQYF.

This clone was seen just once. J is TRBJ1-5 and V is TRBV2; D might be TRBD1 (6 bases). Germline lookup yields CDR1 SNHLY and CDR2 FYNNEI. Trimming shortened V by 2 bases and J by 3 bases, and 8 bases separated the two germline ends. CDR3 length: 14 residues. The CDR3 sequence is CASSEQGINQPQHF. CDR3 DNA sequence: TGTGCCAGCAGTGAACAGGGGATCAATCAGCCCCAGCATTTT.